This T cell receptor beta chain was identified in a study of T cell repertoires in aging, cancer and after chemotherapy. Study details: Clear clonal overlap appeared across healthy donor samples taken over several months to years.

Rearranged V-D-J TRB sequences were amplified with a mixed TRB-A/B primer pool. TCRdb reanalysed the multiplex PCR reads using MiXCR and keeps one entry per CDR3 protein. The data contain more than 7,000 distinct CDR3 sequences, more than 25% of them singletons. Peripheral blood genomic DNA, not sorted cells or RNA, was the template. Germline CDR1 is SEHNR and CDR2 is FQNEAQ (reference sequence). Trimming at V came to 5 bases and at J to 2 bases, leaving 4 bases not matched to a gene. The length of the CDR3 is 16 residues. This TCR was sampled from a human donor in good health. The source material was blood. The chain employs TRBV7-9 and TRBJ2-3; 13 nucleotides agree with TRBD2. CDR3 in amino acids: CASSRLAGGPTDTQYF. The CDR3 nucleotides are TGTGCCAGCAGCCGACTAGCGGGAGGTCCCACAGATACGCAGTATTTT.